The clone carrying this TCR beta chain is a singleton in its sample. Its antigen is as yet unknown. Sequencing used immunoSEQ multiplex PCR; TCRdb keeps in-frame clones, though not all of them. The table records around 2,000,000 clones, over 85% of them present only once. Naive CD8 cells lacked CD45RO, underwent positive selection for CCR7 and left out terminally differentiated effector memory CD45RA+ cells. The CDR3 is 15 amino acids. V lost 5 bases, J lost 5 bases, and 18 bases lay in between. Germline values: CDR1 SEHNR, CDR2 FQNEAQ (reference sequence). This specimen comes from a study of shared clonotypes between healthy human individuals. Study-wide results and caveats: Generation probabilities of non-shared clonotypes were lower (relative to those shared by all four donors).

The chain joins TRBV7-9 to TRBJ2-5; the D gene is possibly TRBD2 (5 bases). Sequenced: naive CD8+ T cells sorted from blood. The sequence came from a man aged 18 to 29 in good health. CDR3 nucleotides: TGTGCCAGCAGCCACTTGAGTCTAGCTTTTGAGACCCAGTACTTC. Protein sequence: CASSHLSLAFETQYF.